What follows describes a single T cell receptor beta chain. Its matching antigen is unknown. MiXCR, run by TCRdb on the reads, gives a single entry per CDR3 protein. The sample lists hundreds of thousands of distinct CDR3 sequences; about 39% were seen once. This specimen comes from a study of T cell repertoires in cytomegalovirus infection. The overall study: CMV infection together with matching HLA type was indicated by public TCR beta signatures.

Germline CDR1 MNHNY, CDR2 SVGAGI (reference sequence). V lost 0 bases to trimming and J lost 4 bases; unmatched junction nucleotides: 14. There are 18 residues in the CDR3. Points from the study as a whole: Predominance within the ex vivo response was attributable to HLA-C-restricted CMV-specific TCR beta clonotypes.

The TCR was taken from a human donor in good health (CMV status not recorded). Some clones in this sample may be carry-over from other donors' samples. Sample: cultured PBMCs, taken from culture after CMV antigen stimulation. The gene calls are TRBV6-6 and TRBJ1-1, with 7 bases that match TRBD1. The CDR3 loop reads CASSYSLLTGWRATEAFF. CDR3 bases: TGTGCCAGCAGTTACTCTTTGCTGACAGGGTGGAGGGCCACTGAAGCTTTCTTT.